The rows below give T cell receptor beta chains drawn from one sample of a study of T cell responses to AZD1222 COVID-19 vaccine. Profiled with immunoSEQ multiplex PCR; TCRdb holds only in-frame clones, not every one. In the table there are 130,000 or so clones, around 87% of which are singletons. This material consisted of peripheral blood, taken 28 days after the second AZD1222 dose. Receptor source: an adult who received the AZD1222 COVID-19 vaccine. Both conserved end residues are part of each CDR3. D genes are given only for firm matches. Size values are once, few and many counts, or a class for expanded clones, and some rows have none.

J gene: TRBJ2-7
CDR3 length: 15
clone size: once
D gene: .
V gene: TRBV5-1
CDR3 protein: CASSFAGAFSSEQYF
CDR3 DNA: TGCGCCAGCAGTTTCGCCGGCGCTTTTTCCTCCGAGCAGTACTTC

J gene: TRBJ2-2
CDR3 length: 17
clone size: .
D gene: TRBD1
V gene: TRBV24-1
CDR3 protein: CATSDLGDRGRTGELFF
CDR3 DNA: TGTGCCACCAGTGATTTGGGCGACAGGGGCAGGACCGGGGAGCTGTTTTTT

J gene: TRBJ2-1
CDR3 length: 19
clone size: .
D gene: TRBD2
V gene: TRBV5-1
CDR3 protein: CASSRTSGGAVLSYNEQFF
CDR3 DNA: TGCGCCAGCAGCAGAACTAGCGGGGGGGCTGTCCTCTCCTACAATGAGCAGTTCTTC

J gene: TRBJ1-1
CDR3 length: 15
clone size: .
D gene: TRBD1
V gene: TRBV30
CDR3 protein: CAWSRLARGRTEAFF
CDR3 DNA: TGTGCCTGGAGTAGGCTGGCCAGGGGGCGAACTGAAGCTTTCTTT

J gene: TRBJ2-1
CDR3 length: 16
clone size: .
D gene: TRBD2
V gene: TRBV4-1
CDR3 protein: CASSQASGGIFNEQFF
CDR3 DNA: TGCGCCAGCAGCCAGGCTAGCGGGGGGATTTTTAATGAGCAGTTCTTC

J gene: TRBJ2-7
CDR3 length: 15
clone size: .
D gene: .
V gene: TRBV9
CDR3 protein: CASSVAIGGPYEQYF
CDR3 DNA: TGTGCCAGCAGCGTAGCAATCGGGGGCCCCTACGAGCAGTACTTC

J gene: TRBJ1-1
CDR3 length: 15
clone size: .
D gene: .
V gene: TRBV4-3
CDR3 protein: CASSQSTVVNTEAFF
CDR3 DNA: TGCGCCAGCAGCCAATCTACGGTAGTGAACACTGAAGCTTTCTTT

J gene: TRBJ1-6
CDR3 length: 12
clone size: .
D gene: .
V gene: TRBV7-8
CDR3 protein: CASSPLGSPLHF
CDR3 DNA: TGTGCCAGCAGCCCGTTGGGTTCACCCCTCCACTTT

J gene: TRBJ1-1
CDR3 length: 13
clone size: .
D gene: .
V gene: TRBV19
CDR3 protein: CATARNGNTEAFF
CDR3 DNA: TGTGCCACAGCCAGGAATGGGAACACTGAAGCTTTCTTT

J gene: TRBJ2-2
CDR3 length: 14
clone size: .
D gene: TRBD2
V gene: TRBV6-5
CDR3 protein: CASSRGEGTGELFF
CDR3 DNA: TGTGCCAGCAGTCGGGGGGAGGGCACCGGGGAGCTGTTTTTT

J gene: TRBJ1-1
CDR3 length: 14
clone size: .
D gene: .
V gene: TRBV11-1
CDR3 protein: CASSLRRPNTEAFF
CDR3 DNA: TGTGCCAGCAGCCTCCGACGGCCGAACACTGAAGCTTTCTTT

J gene: TRBJ2-7
CDR3 length: 14
clone size: .
D gene: TRBD1
V gene: TRBV5-1
CDR3 protein: CASSSRDRGSEQYF
CDR3 DNA: TGCGCCAGCAGCTCCCGGGACAGAGGCTCCGAGCAGTACTTC

J gene: TRBJ1-5
CDR3 length: 13
clone size: once
D gene: .
V gene: TRBV30
CDR3 protein: CAWSRNSNQPQHF
CDR3 DNA: TGTGCCTGGAGCCGGAATAGCAATCAGCCCCAGCATTTT

J gene: TRBJ1-1
CDR3 length: 16
clone size: .
D gene: .
V gene: TRBV18
CDR3 protein: CASSPQAVRADTEAFF
CDR3 DNA: TGTGCCAGCTCACCACAAGCTGTCAGGGCGGACACTGAAGCTTTCTTT

J gene: TRBJ1-5
CDR3 length: 14
clone size: .
D gene: .
V gene: TRBV19
CDR3 protein: CASSENRVDQPQHF
CDR3 DNA: TGTGCCAGTAGTGAAAACAGGGTTGATCAGCCCCAGCATTTT

J gene: TRBJ1-2
CDR3 length: 13
clone size: .
D gene: .
V gene: TRBV6-5
CDR3 protein: CASKSTVNYGYTF
CDR3 DNA: TGTGCCAGCAAGTCGACAGTAAACTATGGCTACACCTTC

J gene: TRBJ1-1
CDR3 length: 12
clone size: .
D gene: .
V gene: TRBV6-6
CDR3 protein: CASSFGNTEAFF
CDR3 DNA: TGTGCCAGCAGTTTCGGGAACACTGAAGCTTTCTTT

J gene: TRBJ1-2
CDR3 length: 13
clone size: .
D gene: .
V gene: TRBV12-3/TRBV12-4
CDR3 protein: CASSLSQNYGYTF
CDR3 DNA: TGTGCCAGCAGTTTATCACAGAACTATGGCTACACCTTC

J gene: TRBJ1-5
CDR3 length: 15
clone size: once
D gene: .
V gene: TRBV6-6
CDR3 protein: CASSPGGYSNQPQHF
CDR3 DNA: TGTGCCAGCAGCCCGGGGGGATATAGCAATCAGCCCCAGCATTTT

J gene: TRBJ1-5
CDR3 length: 14
clone size: .
D gene: .
V gene: TRBV28
CDR3 protein: CASSQTAINQPQHF
CDR3 DNA: TGTGCCAGCAGCCAGACAGCCATCAATCAGCCCCAGCATTTT

J gene: TRBJ1-2
CDR3 length: 14
clone size: .
D gene: .
V gene: TRBV5-5
CDR3 protein: CASSDDVRPYGYTF
CDR3 DNA: TGTGCCAGCAGCGATGACGTCCGTCCCTATGGCTACACCTTC

J gene: TRBJ1-4
CDR3 length: 16
clone size: once
D gene: .
V gene: TRBV5-1
CDR3 protein: CASSLHPEGGTEKLFF
CDR3 DNA: TGCGCCAGCAGCCTTCATCCGGAGGGGGGGACTGAAAAACTGTTTTTT